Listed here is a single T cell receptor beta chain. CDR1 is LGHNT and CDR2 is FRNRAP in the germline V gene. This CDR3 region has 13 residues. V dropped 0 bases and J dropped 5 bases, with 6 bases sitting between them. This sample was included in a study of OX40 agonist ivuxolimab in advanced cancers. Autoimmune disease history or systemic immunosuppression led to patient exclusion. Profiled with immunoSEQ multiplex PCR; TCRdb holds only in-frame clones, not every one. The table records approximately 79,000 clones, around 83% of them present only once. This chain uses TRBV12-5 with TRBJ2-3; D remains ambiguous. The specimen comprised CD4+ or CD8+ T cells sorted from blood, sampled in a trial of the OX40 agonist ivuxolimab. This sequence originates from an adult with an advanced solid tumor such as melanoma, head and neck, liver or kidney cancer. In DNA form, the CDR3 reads TGTGCTAGTGGTTTGGTATCAGTAGATACGCAGTATTTT. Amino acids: CASGLVSVDTQYF.